Sequencing of this T cell receptor (beta chain) was carried out in a study of blood T cell repertoires in COVID-19. Trimming took 5 bases from V and 12 from J, leaving 16 bases between them. Germline V lookup: CDR1 MNHEY, CDR2 SVGAGI. The CDR3 length is 13 residues. Original processing methods: It was from reference gene primer amplification that nucleated cell counts were estimated. Only in-frame clones appear in the TCRdb table, and some are missing; sequencing was by immunoSEQ multiplex PCR. V, J and clone size derive from that table, while D and trimming were established from the DNA sequence. The sample records 150,000 to 200,000 clones, 70% to 90% being singletons. Seattle patients were enrolled while actively infected and followed longitudinally.

The gene calls are TRBV6-5 and TRBJ1-4; D is undetermined. The receptor comes from an elderly woman with COVID-19, enrolled during active disease. Sequenced: peripheral blood. The CDR3 DNA reads TGTGCCAGCAGTCGTCCGGGAAGGTGGGAACTGTTTTTT. Its protein is CASSRPGRWELFF.